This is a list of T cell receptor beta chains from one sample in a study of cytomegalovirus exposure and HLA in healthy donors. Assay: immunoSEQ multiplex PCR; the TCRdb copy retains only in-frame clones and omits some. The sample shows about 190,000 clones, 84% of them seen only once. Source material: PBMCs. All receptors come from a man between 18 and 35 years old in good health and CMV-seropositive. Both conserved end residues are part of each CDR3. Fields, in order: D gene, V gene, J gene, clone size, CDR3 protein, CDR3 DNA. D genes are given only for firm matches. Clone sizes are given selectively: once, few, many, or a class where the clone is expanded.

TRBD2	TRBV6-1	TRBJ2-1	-	CASKGAGVIYNEQFF	TGTGCCAGCAAAGGAGCGGGAGTCATCTACAATGAGCAGTTCTTC
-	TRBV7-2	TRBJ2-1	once	CASSFSTGALYNEQFF	TGTGCCAGCAGCTTTAGCACGGGAGCTCTCTACAATGAGCAGTTCTTC
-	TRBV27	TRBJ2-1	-	CASTRPGRNEQFF	TGTGCCAGCACCCGACCAGGGCGCAATGAGCAGTTCTTC
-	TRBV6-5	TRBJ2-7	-	CASSYSAGSSDEQYF	TGTGCCAGCAGTTACTCGGCGGGCTCGTCCGACGAGCAGTACTTC
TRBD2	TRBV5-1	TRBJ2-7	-	CASSPGLAGDGVEEQYF	TGCGCCAGCAGCCCGGGACTAGCGGGAGACGGAGTGGAAGAGCAGTACTTC
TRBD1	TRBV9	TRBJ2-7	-	CASSVTGDVYEQYF	TGTGCCAGCAGCGTCACAGGGGACGTGTACGAGCAGTACTTC
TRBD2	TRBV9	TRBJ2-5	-	CASSVGAGVGGETQYF	TGTGCCAGCAGCGTAGGTGCGGGAGTGGGAGGAGAGACCCAGTACTTC
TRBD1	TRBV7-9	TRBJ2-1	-	CASSPLGQGSGNEQFF	TGTGCCAGCAGCCCTCTTGGACAGGGTAGCGGCAATGAGCAGTTCTTC
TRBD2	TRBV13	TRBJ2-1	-	CATTGDLGLGQFF	TGTGCCACCACGGGGGACCTCGGACTAGGACAGTTCTTC
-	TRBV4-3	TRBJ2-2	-	CASSQEGVRAGELFF	TGCGCCAGCAGCCAAGAGGGAGTGAGAGCCGGGGAGCTGTTTTTT
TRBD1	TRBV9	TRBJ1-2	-	CASSETDGTVNYGYTF	TGTGCCAGCAGTGAAACCGATGGGACAGTTAACTATGGCTACACCTTC